The 21 T cell receptor beta chains below come from one sample, sequenced in a study of STAT5B mutations in CD4+ large granular lymphocyte leukemia. Profiled with immunoSEQ multiplex PCR; TCRdb holds only in-frame clones, not every one. The table includes about 40,000 clones, 75% to 85% detected once. Source material: CD4+ T cells from blood buffy coats. The receptors here all came from a human donor in good health.

V gene TRBV6-1 combines with J gene TRBJ2-1; TRBD2 agrees at 8 bases. Germline CDR1 and CDR2: MNHNS and SASEGT. The CDR3 sequence is 15 residues long. The ends lost 6 bases at V and 5 bases at J; junction bases unmatched: 9. CDR3 DNA sequence: TGTGCCAGCAGGCCGCCGGGACTAGATGACAATGAGCAGTTCTTC. This sequence encodes CASRPPGLDDNEQFF.

A few counts support this clone. This chain connects TRBV4-1 to TRBJ2-7, with 7 bases that match TRBD1. The V gene end was trimmed by 5 bases and the J gene end by 2 bases; junction bases not matched to a gene: 24. In germline, CDR1 is MGHRA, CDR2 YSYEKL. This CDR3 has 20 amino acids. In nucleotides, the CDR3 is TGCGCCAGCAGCTTATTAATCGGGCGGCCAACAGGGGAATTACCCTACGAGCAGTACTTC. Its protein product is CASSLLIGRPTGELPYEQYF.

The CDR3 reads CAISGGTSANEQFF. For the CDR3, the DNA is TGTGCCATCAGTGGGGGGACTAGCGCCAATGAGCAGTTCTTC. This chain connects TRBV10-3 to TRBJ2-1; 10 nucleotides match TRBD2. The CDR3 is made up of 14 amino acids. Trimming removed 4 bases from V and 6 bases from J; junction bases left unmatched: 3. The germline CDR1 and CDR2 sequences are ENHRY and SYGVKD.

This chain connects TRBV10-3 to TRBJ2-5; D might be TRBD1 (6 bases). The germline V and J ends were trimmed by 3 bases and 1 base, with 9 bases remaining between them. From germline, CDR1 is ENHRY and CDR2 SYGVKD. The CDR3 covers 14 residues. CDR3 DNA sequence: TGTGCCATCAGTGACGGCAGGGGCCAAGAGACCCAGTACTTC. Translating gives CAISDGRGQETQYF.

This chain uses TRBV10-3 with TRBJ1-2, with D perhaps TRBD1 (5 bases). The CDR3 has 14 residues. Germline CDR1 and CDR2: ENHRY and SYGVKD. V lost 7 bases and J 1 base, leaving 13 bases between the germline ends. The CDR3 loop reads CAITPGPSNYGYTF. CDR3 bases: TGTGCCATCACCCCGGGACCAAGTAACTATGGCTACACCTTC.

The chain recombines TRBV28 with TRBJ1-2; tentative D call: TRBD1 (5 bases). The germline V gene has CDR1 MDHEN and CDR2 SYDVKM. V dropped 4 bases and J dropped 5 bases, with 8 bases sitting between them. There are 12 residues in the CDR3. The CDR3 is CASSSTEYGYTF. CDR3 in DNA: TGTGCCAGCAGTTCGACAGAGTATGGCTACACCTTC.

The chain has TRBV4-1 and TRBJ2-3, with a possible D match to TRBD2 (6 bases). Trimming left V 4 bases short and J 0 bases short, with 14 bases between. The CDR3 is 16 residues long. Germline V CDR1 and CDR2: MGHRA, YSYEKL. The CDR3 reads CASSRILATSTDTQYF. Written as DNA, the CDR3 is TGCGCCAGCAGCCGCATTCTAGCGACGAGCACAGATACGCAGTATTTT.

V is TRBV29-1 and J is TRBJ2-2, with 7 bases matching TRBD1. Germline CDR1 and CDR2: SQVTM and ANQGSEA. CDR3 size: 13 residues. J lost 6 bases, V lost 5 bases, and 6 bases had no gene match. The CDR3 DNA reads TGCAGCGTTTTAAACAGGGGCGCCGGGGAGCTGTTTTTT. This sequence encodes CSVLNRGAGELFF.

The rearrangement joins TRBV18 to TRBJ1-4; TRBD1 might be the D (5 bases). Germline lookup yields CDR1 KGHSH and CDR2 LQKENI. Trimming cost V 3 bases and J 4 bases, with 9 bases left between them. The CDR3 sequence is 14 residues long. The CDR3 region has the DNA TGTGCCAGCTCACCGGGCGGGGGTAATGAAAAACTGTTTTTT. This encodes CASSPGGGNEKLFF.

The chain uses TRBV9 and TRBJ1-6; a weak D match, TRBD1 (5 bases). CDR1 is SGDLS and CDR2 is YYNGEE in the germline V gene. This CDR3 is built from 14 residues. Trimming took 3 bases from V and 6 from J, leaving 10 bases between them. This CDR3 is CASSGQIINSPLHF. In DNA form, the CDR3 reads TGTGCCAGCAGCGGACAGATTATTAATTCACCCCTCCACTTT.

This clone was counted between two and nine times. The chain carries TRBV9 and TRBJ2-1, with 15 bases lining up with TRBD2. CDR1 and CDR2 from the germline V gene are SGDLS and YYNGEE. The ends lost 4 bases at V and 4 bases at J; junction bases unmatched: 6. The CDR3 totals 17 residues. CDR3 sequence (DNA): TGTGCCAGCAGCTCGGGACTAGCGGGAGGCCCATACAATGAGCAGTTCTTC. Translating gives CASSSGLAGGPYNEQFF.

V usage is TRBV5-5 and J usage is TRBJ2-7; D might be TRBD1 (5 bases). Germline loops: CDR1 SGHKS, CDR2 YYEKEE (reference sequence). There are 13 residues in the CDR3. Trimming took off 4 bases at V and 4 bases at J, with 12 bases between the two ends. The CDR3 nucleotides read TGTGCCAGCAGCCGGACAAACGAATACGAGCAGTACTTC. It yields the protein CASSRTNEYEQYF.

This clone was seen just once. The chain joins TRBV4-1 to TRBJ1-4, with a weak D call TRBD1 (6 bases). V lost 2 bases and J lost 4, with 11 bases in between. This CDR3 is built from 15 residues. Per the germline V gene, CDR1 is MGHRA and CDR2 is YSYEKL. This chain's CDR3 is CASSQPGARNEKLFF. CDR3 DNA sequence: TGCGCCAGCAGCCAACCGGGGGCGCGTAATGAAAAACTGTTTTTT.

The sample holds one count of this clone. This chain joins TRBV7-2 and TRBJ2-5, with D uncertain. The germline gives CDR1 SGHTA, CDR2 FQGNSA. The CDR3 extends over 13 amino acids. Trimming took off 5 bases at V and 5 bases at J, with 12 bases between the two ends. CDR3 amino acids: CASSPWPAETQYF. CDR3 sequence (DNA): TGTGCCAGCAGCCCTTGGCCAGCGGAGACCCAGTACTTC. Supplemented by reference TRBV7-2 and TRBJ2-5, the full variable domain reads GAGVSQSPSNKVTEKGKDVELRCDPISGHTALYWYRQSLGQGLEFLIYFQGNSAPDKSGLPSDRFSAERTGGSVSTLTIQRTQQEDSAVYLCASSPWPAETQYFGPGTRLLVL.

The gene calls are TRBV5-1 and TRBJ2-2; D unresolved. This CDR3 has 16 residues. The germline gives CDR1 SGHRS, CDR2 YFSETQ. V was pared by 0 bases and J by 7 bases, with 16 bases between. The CDR3 protein is CASSLVGAGWVGELFF. The CDR3 DNA is TGCGCCAGCAGCTTGGTCGGCGCTGGGTGGGTCGGGGAGCTGTTTTTT.

This chain links TRBV5-4 with TRBJ1-1, with D perhaps matching TRBD1 (5 bases). V was trimmed by 2 bases and J by 1 base, leaving 6 bases between them. CDR3 length equals 13 residues. Germline V gene sequence: CDR1 SGHNT, CDR2 YYREEE (reference sequence). The CDR3 spells CASSFGGNTEAFF. CDR3 in DNA: TGTGCCAGCAGCTTCGGGGGGAACACTGAAGCTTTCTTT.

CDR3 region: CASSSGQIVGQPQHF. CDR3 nucleotides: TGTGCCAGCAGCTCGGGACAGATCGTGGGTCAGCCCCAGCATTTT. The J gene is TRBJ1-5, the V gene TRBV5-6, with 7 positions matching TRBD1. The junction had 9 bases not matched to a gene; V was cut back by 3 bases and J by 6 bases. Germline lookup yields CDR1 SGHDT and CDR2 YYEEEE. The CDR3 is made up of 15 amino acids.

This clone was counted a single time. The gene calls are TRBV5-1 and TRBJ1-3; the D gene is possibly TRBD1 (6 bases). The length of the CDR3 is 18 residues. Deletions cut 3 bases from V and 2 bases from J, with 21 bases between. Germline V gene sequence: CDR1 SGHRS, CDR2 YFSETQ. CDR3 bases: TGCGCCAGCAGCTGGACCCTAACGACTACAGGGACTGGAAACACCATATATTTT. Translated, it gives CASSWTLTTTGTGNTIYF.

The gene calls are TRBV7-2 and TRBJ2-2, with D possibly called TRBD1 or TRBD2 (7 bases each). Looked up from germline, CDR1 is SGHTA and CDR2 is FQGNSA. The V end lost 1 base, the J end lost 5 bases, and 14 bases lay between the germline ends. The CDR3 sequence is 16 residues long. CDR3 DNA sequence: TGTGCCAGCAGCTTAGTCTCCAGGGGGGGGACCGGGGAGCTGTTTTTT. This translates into CASSLVSRGGTGELFF.

The V gene is TRBV19, the J gene TRBJ1-1, with D perhaps TRBD1 (5 bases). Germline CDR1 is LNHDA and CDR2 is SQIVND (reference sequence). Trimming took 6 bases from V and 1 from J, leaving 12 bases between them. The CDR3 is 14 amino acids. The CDR3 nucleotides read TGTGCCAGTAGCTCCACCGGGGCGAACACTGAAGCTTTCTTT. Translating it yields CASSSTGANTEAFF.

The chain couples TRBV5-1 to TRBJ2-2, with 7 positions matching TRBD1. The CDR3 is made up of 14 amino acids. J was trimmed by 4 bases and V by 0 bases; bases with no gene match: 0. Per the germline V gene, CDR1 is SGHRS and CDR2 is YFSETQ. The CDR3 sequence is CASSLDRGTGELFF. Here the CDR3 DNA reads TGCGCCAGCAGCTTGGACAGGGGCACCGGGGAGCTGTTTTTT.